The clone carrying this T cell receptor (beta chain) has only a few counts. No antigen is known for it. Germline CDR1 reads MGHDK; CDR2 reads SYGVNS. V was clipped by 1 base and J by 4 bases, with 4 bases between them. This CDR3 region has 12 residues. PCR used 60 Vbeta primers and 13 Jbeta primers. Clones were read by immunoSEQ multiplex PCR, and TCRdb kept only the in-frame ones, dropping some. Of more than 150,000 clones in the sample, around 83% are singletons; the top ten hold around 1.2%. This sample is drawn from a study of cytomegalovirus exposure and HLA in healthy donors. The study's findings and limits: In a later analysis, TCR beta V- and J-gene trimming showed a link to a missense DCLRE1C variant. Judged likely to be a sequencing artifact was a cluster of highly shared sequence variants. TCR beta chains numbering more than 150 were designated cytomegalovirus-associated.

This chain uses TRBV25-1 with TRBJ1-1; D gene uncertain. This TCR was recovered from a girl aged 2-9 years in good health and CMV-seropositive. The sample consisted of PBMCs. The CDR3 reads CASSEWSTEAFF. Here the CDR3 DNA reads TGTGCCAGCAGTGAATGGAGCACTGAAGCTTTCTTT.